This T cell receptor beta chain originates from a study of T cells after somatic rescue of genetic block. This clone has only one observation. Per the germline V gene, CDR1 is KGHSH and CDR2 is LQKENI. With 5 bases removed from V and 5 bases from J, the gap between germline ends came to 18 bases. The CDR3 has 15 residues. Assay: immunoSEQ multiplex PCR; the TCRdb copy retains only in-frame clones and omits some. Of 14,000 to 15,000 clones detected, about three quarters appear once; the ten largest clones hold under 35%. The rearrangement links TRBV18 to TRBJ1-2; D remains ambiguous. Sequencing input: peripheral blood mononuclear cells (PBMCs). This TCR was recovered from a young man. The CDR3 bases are TGTGCCAGCTCAAAATTACCCAGGTTACCGTATGGCTACACCTTC. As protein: CASSKLPRLPYGYTF.